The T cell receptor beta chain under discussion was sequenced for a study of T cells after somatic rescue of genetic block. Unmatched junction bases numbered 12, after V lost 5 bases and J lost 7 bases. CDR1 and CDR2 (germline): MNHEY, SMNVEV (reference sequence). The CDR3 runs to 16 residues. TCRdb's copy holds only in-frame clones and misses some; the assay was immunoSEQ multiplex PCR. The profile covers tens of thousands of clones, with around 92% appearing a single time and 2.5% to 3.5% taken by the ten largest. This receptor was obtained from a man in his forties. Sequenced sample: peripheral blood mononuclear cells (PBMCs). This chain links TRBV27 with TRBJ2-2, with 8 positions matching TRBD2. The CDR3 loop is CASSPAQREWIGELFF. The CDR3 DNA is TGTGCCAGCAGTCCCGCGCAGCGGGAGTGGATCGGGGAGCTGTTTTTT.